Below, 19 T cell receptor beta chains from the same sample are listed, as sequenced in a study of CD8 T cells in ankylosing spondylitis. Points from the study as a whole: Ankylosing spondylitis blood seemed to carry a telltale TCR beta motif made of about 8 highly homologous variants.

MiXCR, run by TCRdb on the 5' RACE reads, gives a single entry per CDR3 protein. The sample comprises about 800,000 distinct CDR3 sequences, over 9.5% of which are singletons, and more than 0.5% rests with the top ten. Their antigens are not known. Sequencing input: blood, either unsorted or a sorted T cell fraction (not recorded which). These receptors originate from a male donor with ankylosing spondylitis.

This clonotype was recorded a few times. The chain recombines TRBV6-2 or TRBV6-3 with TRBJ1-5; D unclear. Trimming cost V 2 bases and J 9 bases, with 14 bases left between them. This CDR3 spans 14 amino acids. Looked up from germline, CDR1 is MNHEY and CDR2 is SVGEGT. Written as DNA, the CDR3 is TGTGCCAGCAGTTACGGGCTTCGGAGTTCGCCCCAGCATTTT. It specifies CASSYGLRSSPQHF.

This clonotype has more than one count but fewer than ten. The chain carries TRBV6-5 and TRBJ2-2, with a tentative D call TRBD2 (6 bases). V was clipped by 2 bases and J by 6 bases, with 19 bases between them. The CDR3 extends over 17 amino acids. Germline lookup yields CDR1 MNHEY and CDR2 SVGAGI. CDR3 DNA: TGTGCCAGCAGTTACAGTGGCCAGGGAGGAGTGGCCGGGGAGCTGTTTTTT. Protein: CASSYSGQGGVAGELFF.

This clonotype showed up just a few times. The gene calls are TRBV20-1 and TRBJ1-2, with a possible D match to TRBD1 (6 bases). Trimming shortened V by 6 bases and J by 6 bases, and 17 bases separated the two germline ends. There are 13 residues in the CDR3. The germline V gene encodes CDR1 DFQATT and CDR2 SNEGSKA (reference sequence). The CDR3 sequence is CSARLGASNGYTF. The CDR3 coding sequence is TGCAGTGCACGGTTGGGGGCCTCGAATGGCTACACCTTC.

There are many counts of this clonotype. This chain links TRBV5-1 with TRBJ2-2, with a tentative D call TRBD1 (5 bases). Germline values: CDR1 SGHRS, CDR2 YFSETQ. V lost 3 bases and J 0 bases, leaving 6 bases between the germline ends. There are 14 residues in the CDR3. DNA of the CDR3: TGCGCCAGCAGCTCAGGGACGAACACCGGGGAGCTGTTTTTT. It yields the protein CASSSGTNTGELFF.

This clonotype showed up many times. V and J are TRBV7-2 and TRBJ2-1; D ambiguous. CDR3 size: 15 residues. Germline CDR1 reads SGHTA; CDR2 reads FQGNSA. V dropped 6 bases and J dropped 0 bases, with 12 bases sitting between them. The CDR3 nucleotides are TGTGCCAGCAGGACGGCTAGGAGCTCCTACAATGAGCAGTTCTTC. This sequence encodes CASRTARSSYNEQFF. The full variable domain, rest sourced from reference TRBV7-2 and TRBJ2-1, is GAGVSQSPSNKVTEKGKDVELRCDPISGHTALYWYRQSLGQGLEFLIYFQGNSAPDKSGLPSDRFSAERTGGSVSTLTIQRTQQEDSAVYLCASRTARSSYNEQFFGPGTRLTVL.

This clonotype occurred many times. V usage is TRBV5-5 and J usage is TRBJ2-1, with TRBD1 matching over 7 bases. This CDR3 is built from 12 residues. V shed 3 bases and J 8 bases; nucleotides not matched to a gene: 2. CDR1 SGHKS and CDR2 YYEKEE come from the germline V gene (reference sequence). CDR3 nucleotide sequence: TGTGCCAGCAGCTGGGACAGCCATGAGCAGTTCTTC. It specifies CASSWDSHEQFF.

The V and J genes are TRBV29-1 and TRBJ2-1, with 11 bases that match TRBD2. This CDR3 has 15 residues. Trimming at V came to 4 bases and at J to 7 bases, leaving 9 bases not matched to a gene. Germline loops: CDR1 SQVTM, CDR2 ANQGSEA. The CDR3: CSVVGLLAGVNEQFF. The CDR3 region has the DNA TGCAGCGTTGTGGGCCTACTAGCGGGAGTTAATGAGCAGTTCTTC.

A single count supports this clonotype. This rearrangement joins TRBV4-1 to TRBJ1-2, with 7 bases that match TRBD1. CDR3 length equals 16 residues. The germline gives CDR1 MGHRA, CDR2 YSYEKL. The V segment lost 2 bases and the J segment 4 bases; nucleotides outside the gene matches: 10. CDR3: CASSQPSPGQLYGYTF. The CDR3 coding sequence is TGCGCCAGCAGCCAACCATCCCCGGGACAGCTCTATGGCTACACCTTC.

Many counts were recorded for this clonotype. The V call is TRBV20-1, the J call TRBJ2-7; D not certain. V dropped 5 bases and J dropped 0 bases, with 11 bases sitting between them. In germline, CDR1 is DFQATT, CDR2 SNEGSKA (reference sequence). The CDR3 is made up of 13 amino acids. CDR3 in DNA: TGCAGTGCTGAGGAGTCCCTCTCCTACGAGCAGTACTTC. Amino acid sequence: CSAEESLSYEQYF.

This clonotype was detected many times. This chain links TRBV6-6 with TRBJ2-4; D possibly corresponds to TRBD1 (5 bases). CDR3 length equals 11 residues. The V end was cut by 5 bases, the J end by 8 bases, with 7 bases between. Germline lookup yields CDR1 MNHNY and CDR2 SVGAGI (reference sequence). The DNA for the CDR3 is TGTGCCAGCAGTCCCAGGGACATTCAGTACTTC. Protein: CASSPRDIQYF.

The V call is TRBV4-3, the J call TRBJ2-2; tentatively, D is TRBD2 (7 bases). The CDR3 runs 16 residues. V dropped 3 bases and J dropped 6 bases, with 17 bases sitting between them. CDR1 is LGHNA and CDR2 is YSLEER in the germline V gene. CDR3 residues: CASSHLEGEGPGELFF. The DNA of the CDR3 is TGCGCCAGCAGCCACCTCGAGGGGGAGGGCCCCGGGGAGCTGTTTTTT.

In its sample, this clonotype was seen many times. The rearrangement uses TRBV5-1 and TRBJ2-1; 9 positions match TRBD2. V trimming: 4 bases; J trimming: 7 bases; junction bases outside the gene matches: 9. Germline lookup yields CDR1 SGHRS and CDR2 YFSETQ. The CDR3 spans 15 residues. CDR3 in amino acids: CASSGGGLAPNEQFF. CDR3 coding DNA: TGCGCCAGCAGCGGAGGGGGACTAGCCCCTAATGAGCAGTTCTTC.

This clonotype was seen at least ten times. V usage is TRBV7-9 and J usage is TRBJ2-7; D is undetermined. CDR1 is SEHNR and CDR2 is FQNEAQ in the germline V gene (reference sequence). The V end was cut by 5 bases, the J end by 2 bases, with 7 bases between. The CDR3 sequence is 12 residues long. Here the CDR3 reads CASSPQPYEQYF. The DNA for the CDR3 is TGTGCCAGCAGCCCTCAACCCTACGAGCAGTACTTC.

This clonotype was seen only once. The chain recombines TRBV9 with TRBJ1-2; possibly TRBD1 for D (6 bases). In germline, CDR1 is SGDLS, CDR2 YYNGEE. The CDR3 spans 12 residues. The V end was cut by 3 bases, the J end by 8 bases, with 11 bases between. This CDR3 reads CASSGGGPGYTF. The CDR3 nucleotides read TGTGCCAGCAGCGGGGGGGGGCCCGGCTACACCTTC.

This clonotype was detected only a few times. CDR3 DNA sequence: TGCGCCAGCAGCTTTGTCACTAGTCCTTCCTACGAGCAGTACTTC. As protein: CASSFVTSPSYEQYF. The chain joins TRBV5-1 to TRBJ2-7; possibly TRBD2 for D (5 bases). CDR3 length: 15 residues. The V end lost 2 bases, the J end lost 1 base, and 13 bases lay between the germline ends. Germline V CDR1 and CDR2: SGHRS, YFSETQ.

At least ten counts were recorded for this clonotype. V is TRBV20-1 and J is TRBJ2-7, with a weak D call TRBD2 (6 bases). Deletions cut 0 bases from V and 3 bases from J, with 15 bases between. The CDR3 loop spans 15 amino acids. CDR1 is DFQATT, CDR2 SNEGSKA, per germline (reference sequence). The CDR3 nucleotides are TGCAGTGCTAGAGATTGGCGGGACGCGGGCTACGAGCAGTACTTC. Translation: CSARDWRDAGYEQYF.

This clonotype was seen just once. This chain connects TRBV21-1 to TRBJ2-7. TRBV21-1 is given as a pseudogene. The CDR3 is 11 residues long. CDR3 in amino acids: CASSKAREQYF. The CDR3 region has the DNA TGTGCCAGCAGCAAAGCCAGGGAGCAGTACTTC.

The gene calls are TRBV20-1 and TRBJ1-6; D is unresolved. V lost 7 bases and J lost 5, with 12 bases in between. The CDR3 is made up of 13 amino acids. Per germline, CDR1 DFQATT and CDR2 SNEGSKA (reference sequence). CDR3 DNA sequence: TGCAGTGTGAGCGAGGGAAATAATTCACCCCTCCACTTT. Encoded protein: CSVSEGNNSPLHF.

This clonotype appeared many times. The gene calls are TRBV29-1 and TRBJ2-7; a possible D gene is TRBD2 (6 bases). The CDR3 runs 14 residues. CDR1 and CDR2 from the germline V gene are SQVTM and ANQGSEA. V lost 4 bases to trimming and J lost 7 bases, with 20 bases between them. CDR3 region: CSVGGTFPLVEQYF. The CDR3 nucleotides are TGCAGCGTTGGCGGGACCTTCCCCCTTGTAGAGCAGTACTTC.